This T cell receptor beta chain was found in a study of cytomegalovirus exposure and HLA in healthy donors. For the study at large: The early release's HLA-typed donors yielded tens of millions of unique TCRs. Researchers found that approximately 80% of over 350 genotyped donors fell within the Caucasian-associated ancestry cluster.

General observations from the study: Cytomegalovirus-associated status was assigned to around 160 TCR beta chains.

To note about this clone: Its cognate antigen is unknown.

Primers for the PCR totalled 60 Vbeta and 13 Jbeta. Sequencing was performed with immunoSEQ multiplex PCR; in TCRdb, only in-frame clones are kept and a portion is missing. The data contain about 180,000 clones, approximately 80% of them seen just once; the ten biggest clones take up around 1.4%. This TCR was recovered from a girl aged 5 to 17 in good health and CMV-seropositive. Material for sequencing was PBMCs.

This chain's CDR3 is CASSLALAGSTDTQYF. The CDR3 DNA follows: TGTGCCAGCAGCTTAGCTCTAGCGGGAAGTACAGATACGCAGTATTTT. The V gene is TRBV11-2, the J gene TRBJ2-3; 9 bases align to TRBD2. J lost 3 bases, V lost 1 base, and 5 bases had no gene match. Germline V gene lookup returns CDR1 SGHAT and CDR2 FQNNGV. The CDR3 consists of 16 residues.